The entry that follows covers one TCR beta chain sequence. Sample-barcoded 5' priming and a J-beta primer mix drove a second PCR of about 6 to 12 cycles. MiXCR, run by TCRdb on the 5' RACE reads, gives a single entry per CDR3 protein. This table has over a million distinct CDR3 sequences, roughly 40% appearing once. The study drew donors from healthy Caucasian individuals in Russia aged roughly 6 to 100. With each sample, at least 5 micrograms of total RNA were extracted. The sample originates from a study of blood T cells in healthy people across ages. This CDR3 has 16 amino acids. CDR1 and CDR2 (germline): DFQATT, SNEGSKA (reference sequence). V lost 7 bases to trimming and J lost 2 bases, with 23 bases between them.

What was sequenced was blood. The sequence derives from a woman aged 18-30 years in good health. The V call is TRBV20-1, the J call TRBJ1-1; D perhaps matches TRBD1 (5 bases). The CDR3 sequence: CSGRSPGGVGNTEAFF. The CDR3 DNA reads TGCAGTGGCAGGAGTCCGGGGGGGGTTGGTAACACTGAAGCTTTCTTT.